This entry describes one T cell receptor beta chain. The CDR3 runs 17 residues. Per the germline V gene, CDR1 is MNHEY and CDR2 is SMNVEV (reference sequence). The J segment lost 2 bases and the V segment lost 3 bases, leaving 11 bases of the junction unmatched. These data originate in a study of T-cell reconstitution after alpha-beta-depleted transplantation in children. Researchers prepared the TCRbeta library using unique molecular identifiers, the study reports. A single record per CDR3 protein comes from TCRdb applying MiXCR to the PCR reads. The sample gives hundreds of thousands of distinct CDR3 sequences, about 16% of which show up once; about 32% is in the top ten.

Sequencing used PBMCs, mostly from graft donor cells, obtained 360 days after TCRalphabeta/CD19-depleted stem cell transplant. The TCR comes from a boy in the first two years of life who had a stem cell transplant for Wiskott-Aldrich syndrome, so the T cells may come from the graft donor. The V gene is TRBV27, the J gene TRBJ2-3, with 7 bases matching TRBD2. The CDR3 is CASSLFGVGTITDTQYF. CDR3 in DNA: TGTGCCAGCAGTTTGTTTGGTGTAGGGACTATCACAGATACGCAGTATTTT.